This T cell receptor (beta chain) was obtained from a study of OX40 agonist ivuxolimab in advanced cancers. Study outcomes and limitations: Among the lowest peripheral clonal expansion occurred in 0.1-3.0 mg/kg partial responders.

TCRdb's table, derived via immunoSEQ multiplex PCR, lists solely in-frame clones and lacks some. The sample holds around 150,000 clones; over 75% are singletons and the top ten take roughly 1.1%. A word on this clone: Its cognate antigen is unknown.

The CDR3 has 15 residues. Germline assignment: CDR1 SGDLS and CDR2 YYNGEE. Losses at the gene ends were 3 bases for V and 5 bases for J; bases not matched to a gene: 9. The chain employs TRBV9 and TRBJ2-7, with 9 bases identical to TRBD1. The sequence came from an adult with an advanced solid tumor such as melanoma, head and neck, liver or kidney cancer. The sequenced sample was CD4+ or CD8+ T cells sorted from blood, obtained in a trial of the OX40 agonist ivuxolimab. The CDR3 region has the DNA TGTGCCAGCAGCGCCCAAGGACGGACAGGGGACGAGCAGTACTTC. Amino acids: CASSAQGRTGDEQYF.